These 15 T cell receptor beta chains were sequenced from one sample in a study of T-cell reconstitution after alpha-beta-depleted transplantation in children. Preparation of the TCRbeta library used unique molecular identifiers. Each CDR3 protein gets one entry after TCRdb re-called the PCR reads with MiXCR. The table lists 250,000 to 350,000 distinct CDR3 sequences, 9.9% of them singletons, with over 9% in the top ten. Sequenced material: PBMCs from the stem cell graft donor, taken from the stem cell graft. These TCRs come from a human donor who donated a stem cell graft to a child with SCID.

This clonotype was detected ten times or more. The junction departs from the called germline gene at one end, perhaps through a read error. This chain uses TRBV2 with TRBJ2-7, with D hard to call. The CDR3 consists of 10 residues. From germline, CDR1 is SNHLY and CDR2 FYNNEI. The CDR3 DNA reads TGTGCGAGCAGCCCTTACGAGCAGTACTTC. It codes for CASSPYEQYF.

The V call is TRBV9, the J call TRBJ2-2; 9 bases align to TRBD2. The CDR3 covers 16 residues. From germline, CDR1 is SGDLS and CDR2 YYNGEE. Germline trimming cut 0 bases from V and 5 bases from J; bases unmatched to any gene: 5. The chain's CDR3 is CASSVVSSGGTGELFF. As DNA, the CDR3 is TGTGCCAGCAGCGTAGTTTCCAGCGGGGGGACCGGGGAGCTGTTTTTT.

In its sample, this clonotype was seen a few times. V gene TRBV20-1 combines with J gene TRBJ2-1; D is undetermined. Trimming shortened V by 3 bases and J by 7 bases, and 7 bases separated the two germline ends. Germline values: CDR1 DFQATT, CDR2 SNEGSKA (reference sequence). The CDR3 sequence is 11 residues long. CDR3 in amino acids: CSASDTNEQFF. The DNA for the CDR3 is TGCAGTGCTAGCGATACGAATGAGCAGTTCTTC.

There are a few counts of this clonotype. This rearrangement joins TRBV13 to TRBJ2-1; D may be TRBD1 (5 bases). Per the germline V gene, CDR1 is PRHDT and CDR2 is FYEKMQ (reference sequence). V was cut by 1 base and J by 6 bases, with 10 bases left in between. There are 14 residues in the CDR3. CDR3 residues: CASSLEDQGNEQFF. The CDR3 DNA is TGTGCCAGCAGCTTAGAGGATCAGGGCAATGAGCAGTTCTTC.

This clonotype was recorded a few times. The chain recombines TRBV5-1 with TRBJ2-3; D gene unclear. V was clipped by 3 bases and J by 4 bases, with 9 bases between them. Germline CDR1 is SGHRS and CDR2 is YFSETQ. This CDR3 contains 13 residues. CDR3 coding DNA: TGCGCCAGCAGCTCCGGAGATTCAGATACGCAGTATTTT. It translates to CASSSGDSDTQYF.

The rearrangement uses TRBV4-1 and TRBJ2-5; D remains unclear. The CDR3 runs 13 residues. Germline-derived CDR1 and CDR2 are MGHRA and YSYEKL. The V and J ends lost 4 bases and 1 base respectively, with 7 bases between them. In DNA form, the CDR3 reads TGCGCCAGCAGCCTCCTCGCCCAAGAGACCCAGTACTTC. Translated, it gives CASSLLAQETQYF.

This clonotype was observed many times. In DNA, the CDR3 is TGTGCCAGTAGACCGGGACAGCTGAACACTGAAGCTTTCTTT. As protein: CASRPGQLNTEAFF. This rearrangement joins TRBV2 to TRBJ1-1, with 7 bases lining up with TRBD1. The CDR3 loop spans 14 amino acids. V shed 9 bases and J 0 bases; nucleotides not matched to a gene: 7. The germline gives CDR1 SNHLY, CDR2 FYNNEI.

V usage is TRBV7-9 and J usage is TRBJ2-3; 14 bases align to TRBD2. The CDR3 spans 16 residues. Germline CDR1 is SEHNR and CDR2 is FQNEAQ (reference sequence). The junction had 7 bases not matched to a gene; V was cut back by 7 bases and J by 4 bases. CDR3 in DNA: TGTGCCAGCACCAACAGACTAGCGGGGGGGGCAGATACGCAGTATTTT. This sequence encodes CASTNRLAGGADTQYF.

This clonotype showed up many times. The chain recombines TRBV5-1 with TRBJ2-2; no firm D call. Germline CDR1 SGHRS, CDR2 YFSETQ. V shed 1 base and J shed 4 bases, with 11 bases lying between them. This CDR3 is built from 15 residues. Here the CDR3 reads CASSLSQSTTGELFF. As DNA, the CDR3 is TGCGCCAGCAGCTTGTCACAGAGTACCACCGGGGAGCTGTTTTTT.

This clonotype has just a few counts. The chain employs TRBV20-1 and TRBJ2-3; D is unresolved. The CDR3 loop spans 11 amino acids. Per germline, CDR1 DFQATT and CDR2 SNEGSKA (reference sequence). V lost 2 bases, J lost 2 bases, and 2 bases lay in between. The CDR3 nucleotides are TGCAGTGCTAGACACACAGATACGCAGTATTTT. Translating gives CSARHTDTQYF.

This clonotype was counted at least ten times. The chain joins TRBV5-1 to TRBJ2-3, with D unresolved. Germline CDR1 and CDR2: SGHRS and YFSETQ. V dropped 0 bases and J dropped 4 bases, with 6 bases sitting between them. The CDR3 totals 13 residues. This CDR3 reads CASSLELADTQYF. Written as DNA, the CDR3 is TGCGCCAGCAGCTTGGAGTTGGCAGATACGCAGTATTTT. Looking up the rest from reference TRBV5-1 and TRBJ2-3 gives the full variable domain: KAGVTQTPRYLIKTRGQQVTLSCSPISGHRSVSWYQQTPGQGLQFLFEYFSETQRNKGNFPGRFSGRQFSNSRSEMNVSTLELGDSALYLCASSLELADTQYFGPGTRLTVL.

This clonotype was seen only a few times. The V call is TRBV20-1, the J call TRBJ2-5; the D is unclear. The length of the CDR3 is 13 residues. Between the trimmed V and J ends, which lost 3 bases and 0 bases, there was a span of 8 bases. Germline loops: CDR1 DFQATT, CDR2 SNEGSKA (reference sequence). Here the CDR3 reads CSASSANQETQYF. In nucleotides, the CDR3 is TGCAGTGCTAGTTCGGCTAACCAAGAGACCCAGTACTTC.

This rearrangement joins TRBV5-1 to TRBJ2-7, with TRBD1 matching 7 bases. The ends lost 2 bases at V and 6 bases at J; junction bases unmatched: 11. The V gene's germline CDR1 is SGHRS and CDR2 YFSETQ. The CDR3 contains 15 residues. The CDR3, as DNA: TGCGCCAGCAGCTTAAGACCGGACAGGACGGCCGAGCAGTACTTC. Translation gives CASSLRPDRTAEQYF.

V usage is TRBV24-1 and J usage is TRBJ2-2, with D tentatively TRBD1 or TRBD2 (5 bases each). Germline lookup yields CDR1 KGHDR and CDR2 SFDVKD. This CDR3 has 16 amino acids. V was cut by 4 bases and J by 2 bases, with 13 bases left in between. The CDR3 DNA reads TGTGCCACCAGTGACACCGGGACGGGCAACACCGGGGAGCTGTTTTTT. It yields the protein CATSDTGTGNTGELFF.

This clonotype appeared a few times. The rearrangement links TRBV5-1 to TRBJ1-4; 9 positions match TRBD1. The CDR3 runs to 15 residues. Trimming cost V 3 bases and J 4 bases; bases outside gene matches: 4. Germline CDR1 SGHRS, CDR2 YFSETQ. The CDR3 bases are TGCGCCAGCAGCTGGTCGGGACAGGGTAATGAAAAACTGTTTTTT. This codes for CASSWSGQGNEKLFF.